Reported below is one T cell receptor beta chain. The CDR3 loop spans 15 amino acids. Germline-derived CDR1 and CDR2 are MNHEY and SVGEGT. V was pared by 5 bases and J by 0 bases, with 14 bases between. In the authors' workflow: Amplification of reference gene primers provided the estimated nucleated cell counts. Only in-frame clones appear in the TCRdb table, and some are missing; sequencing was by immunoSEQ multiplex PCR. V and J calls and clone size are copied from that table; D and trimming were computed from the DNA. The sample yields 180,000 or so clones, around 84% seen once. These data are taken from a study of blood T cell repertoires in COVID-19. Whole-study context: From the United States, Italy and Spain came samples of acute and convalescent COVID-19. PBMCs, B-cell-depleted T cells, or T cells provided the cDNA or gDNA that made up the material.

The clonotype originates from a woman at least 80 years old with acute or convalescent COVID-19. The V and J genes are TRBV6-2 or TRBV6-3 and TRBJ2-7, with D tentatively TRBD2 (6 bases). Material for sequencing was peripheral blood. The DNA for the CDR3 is TGTGCCAGCAGTACCCTGGCGGGATCCTCCTACGAGCAGTACTTC. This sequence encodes CASSTLAGSSYEQYF.